The rows below give T cell receptor beta chains drawn from one sample of a study of cytomegalovirus exposure and HLA in healthy donors. The table came from immunoSEQ multiplex PCR; TCRdb's copy has only in-frame clones and leaves some out. The sample includes about 150,000 clones, 65% to 90% of them seen just once. Sequenced material: PBMCs. These receptors were taken from a woman in her twenties or thirties in good health and CMV-seronegative. Each CDR3 is given with its conserved first and last residue. Fields, in order: J gene, clone size, D gene, V gene, CDR3 DNA, CDR3 protein. The D gene is left open where the match is weak. Clone size, where shown, is once, few, many, or a class for clones that have expanded.

J gene: TRBJ1-5
clone size: -
D gene: -
V gene: TRBV23-1
CDR3 DNA: TGCGCCAGCGGGGGGGGACCCAATAGCAATCAGCCCCAGCATTTT
CDR3 protein: CASGGGPNSNQPQHF

J gene: TRBJ1-4
clone size: -
D gene: TRBD1
V gene: TRBV19
CDR3 DNA: TGTGCCAGTACTACGGACAGGTCTAATGAAAAACTGTTTTTT
CDR3 protein: CASTTDRSNEKLFF

J gene: TRBJ1-4
clone size: -
D gene: TRBD1
V gene: TRBV11-2
CDR3 DNA: TGTGCCAGCAGCTTAGATCCCTCGGGACAGGGTAATGAAAAACTGTTTTTT
CDR3 protein: CASSLDPSGQGNEKLFF

J gene: TRBJ2-1
clone size: -
D gene: -
V gene: TRBV7-8
CDR3 DNA: TGTGCCAGCAGCTTATCGGGCAATGAGCAGTTCTTC
CDR3 protein: CASSLSGNEQFF

J gene: TRBJ2-3
clone size: -
D gene: -
V gene: TRBV7-2
CDR3 DNA: TGTGCCAGCGGAACGCAGGGCTTTCGGGCAGATACGCAGTATTTT
CDR3 protein: CASGTQGFRADTQYF

J gene: TRBJ2-5
clone size: -
D gene: TRBD1
V gene: TRBV6-5
CDR3 DNA: TGTGCCAGCAATAGAGGGACAGGGGGCGCGGAGACCCAGTACTTC
CDR3 protein: CASNRGTGGAETQYF

J gene: TRBJ2-7
clone size: -
D gene: -
V gene: TRBV25-1
CDR3 DNA: TGTGCCAGCAGTGGGGACATCTACGAGCAGTACTTC
CDR3 protein: CASSGDIYEQYF

J gene: TRBJ1-3
clone size: once
D gene: -
V gene: TRBV4-1
CDR3 DNA: TGCGCCAGCAGCCAAGACTTCGGGGGGTCTAGTGGAAACACCATATATTTT
CDR3 protein: CASSQDFGGSSGNTIYF

J gene: TRBJ1-2
clone size: -
D gene: -
V gene: TRBV7-9
CDR3 DNA: TGTGCCAGCAGCCCGGCGCGGGCTTTGGGCGGCTACACCTTC
CDR3 protein: CASSPARALGGYTF

J gene: TRBJ2-1
clone size: -
D gene: TRBD2
V gene: TRBV10-1
CDR3 DNA: TGCGCCAGCAGAGCGGGACTAGCGGTAATATCCTACAATGAGCAGTTCTTC
CDR3 protein: CASRAGLAVISYNEQFF

J gene: TRBJ2-2
clone size: few
D gene: -
V gene: TRBV5-6
CDR3 DNA: TGTGCCAGCAGCTTGCGCAGGGGATCGAACACCGGGGAGCTGTTTTTT
CDR3 protein: CASSLRRGSNTGELFF

J gene: TRBJ2-7
clone size: -
D gene: TRBD2
V gene: TRBV11-2
CDR3 DNA: TGTGCCAGCAGCTTTGGGGGGGTAAACGAGCAGTACTTC
CDR3 protein: CASSFGGVNEQYF

J gene: TRBJ1-1
clone size: -
D gene: -
V gene: TRBV27
CDR3 DNA: TGTGCCAGCAGAATACAGGGTATGAACACTGAAGCTTTCTTT
CDR3 protein: CASRIQGMNTEAFF

J gene: TRBJ2-7
clone size: -
D gene: TRBD1
V gene: TRBV19
CDR3 DNA: TGTGCCAGTACAGGGGGCGCGTCCTACGAGCAGTACTTC
CDR3 protein: CASTGGASYEQYF

J gene: TRBJ1-2
clone size: -
D gene: -
V gene: TRBV10-3
CDR3 DNA: TGTGCCATCAGTGACGGCGGGGGCTGGGGCTACACCTTC
CDR3 protein: CAISDGGGWGYTF

J gene: TRBJ2-7
clone size: -
D gene: -
V gene: TRBV9
CDR3 DNA: TGTGCCAGCAGCGTAGGTCCCAGCTCCTACGAGCAGTACTTC
CDR3 protein: CASSVGPSSYEQYF

J gene: TRBJ2-5
clone size: once
D gene: TRBD2
V gene: TRBV7-9
CDR3 DNA: TGTGCCAGCAGCCTATACGGGGGGGACGGGCGATTGTCCCAGTACTTC
CDR3 protein: CASSLYGGDGRLSQYF

J gene: TRBJ1-2
clone size: few
D gene: TRBD1
V gene: TRBV5-6
CDR3 DNA: TGTGCCAGCAGCTTGCCGGGACAGGGGGTCTATGGCTACACCTTC
CDR3 protein: CASSLPGQGVYGYTF

J gene: TRBJ1-6
clone size: -
D gene: -
V gene: TRBV27
CDR3 DNA: TGTGCCAGCAGGCAAGGCGGGGGCGCAAGGTCACCCCTCCACTTT
CDR3 protein: CASRQGGGARSPLHF

J gene: TRBJ2-1
clone size: -
D gene: TRBD1
V gene: TRBV7-2
CDR3 DNA: TGTGCCAGCAGCATAACCGGGACAGGGCACAATGAGCAGTTCTTC
CDR3 protein: CASSITGTGHNEQFF

J gene: TRBJ2-4
clone size: -
D gene: TRBD1
V gene: TRBV29-1
CDR3 DNA: TGCAGCGGGGTGGGGCTCCGCCGACAGGGGGCTTCGAACATTCAGTACTTC
CDR3 protein: CSGVGLRRQGASNIQYF

J gene: TRBJ2-3
clone size: -
D gene: -
V gene: TRBV27
CDR3 DNA: TGTGCCAGCAGTTTAGCGGGGCGGAAAGATACGCAGTATTTT
CDR3 protein: CASSLAGRKDTQYF

J gene: TRBJ2-3
clone size: -
D gene: TRBD2
V gene: TRBV5-1
CDR3 DNA: TGCGCCAGCGGGCTGACTAGCGGGGGCCCAGATACGCAGTATTTT
CDR3 protein: CASGLTSGGPDTQYF

J gene: TRBJ2-5
clone size: -
D gene: TRBD1
V gene: TRBV7-9
CDR3 DNA: TGTGCCAGCAGCCCCCGGACAGGGTGGTCCCAGTACTTC
CDR3 protein: CASSPRTGWSQYF

J gene: TRBJ2-1
clone size: -
D gene: TRBD2
V gene: TRBV19
CDR3 DNA: TGTGCCAGTAGTATTCGGCTAGCGGGAGTTGATGAGCAGTTCTTC
CDR3 protein: CASSIRLAGVDEQFF

J gene: TRBJ2-6
clone size: -
D gene: -
V gene: TRBV7-8
CDR3 DNA: TGTGCCAGCAGCCCCCCTATTGGGGGGAGTGGGGCCAACGTCCTGACTTTC
CDR3 protein: CASSPPIGGSGANVLTF

J gene: TRBJ1-3
clone size: -
D gene: TRBD1
V gene: TRBV11-2
CDR3 DNA: TGTGCCAGCAGCTTAGGGCGGGACAGGGTTTTCGTGGACACCATATATTTT
CDR3 protein: CASSLGRDRVFVDTIYF

J gene: TRBJ2-3
clone size: few
D gene: -
V gene: TRBV28
CDR3 DNA: TGTGCCAGCAGCCCTTCGGGTTTAGATACGCAGTATTTT
CDR3 protein: CASSPSGLDTQYF

J gene: TRBJ1-5
clone size: -
D gene: -
V gene: TRBV19
CDR3 DNA: TGTGCCAGTAGTATCGGGCAGGGGAGAATTAGCAATCAGCCCCAGCATTTT
CDR3 protein: CASSIGQGRISNQPQHF

J gene: TRBJ1-6
clone size: -
D gene: -
V gene: TRBV4-2
CDR3 DNA: TGTGCCAGCAGCCCAGAACCCAGGTCCTATAATTCACCCCTCCACTTT
CDR3 protein: CASSPEPRSYNSPLHF

J gene: TRBJ2-7
clone size: -
D gene: -
V gene: TRBV5-1
CDR3 DNA: TGCGCCAGCAGCTTGGCCACAGCGGCTCCCGAGCAGTACTTC
CDR3 protein: CASSLATAAPEQYF

J gene: TRBJ1-1
clone size: -
D gene: -
V gene: TRBV30
CDR3 DNA: TGTGCCGCGACCATCGGGGGCACTGAAGCTTTCTTT
CDR3 protein: CAATIGGTEAFF

J gene: TRBJ1-2
clone size: -
D gene: TRBD1
V gene: TRBV5-1
CDR3 DNA: TGCGCCAGCAGCCCAGAAACAGGGGCGAGGGAGCATGGCTACACCTTC
CDR3 protein: CASSPETGAREHGYTF

J gene: TRBJ1-2
clone size: -
D gene: TRBD1
V gene: TRBV2
CDR3 DNA: TGTGCCAGCAGTGATCAACAGGGGGCTGAAGGCTACACCTTC
CDR3 protein: CASSDQQGAEGYTF

J gene: TRBJ2-1
clone size: -
D gene: -
V gene: TRBV7-9
CDR3 DNA: TGTGCCAGCAGCTTAGAGGCGCGGAACAATGAGCAGTTCTTC
CDR3 protein: CASSLEARNNEQFF

J gene: TRBJ1-4
clone size: -
D gene: TRBD1
V gene: TRBV6-5
CDR3 DNA: TGTGCCAGCAGTTACATGTACAGGGGTAATGAAAAACTGTTTTTT
CDR3 protein: CASSYMYRGNEKLFF

J gene: TRBJ1-2
clone size: -
D gene: -
V gene: TRBV6-1
CDR3 DNA: TGTGCCAGCACCTTAGACCCATATGGCGGTGGCTACACCTTC
CDR3 protein: CASTLDPYGGGYTF

J gene: TRBJ2-5
clone size: -
D gene: TRBD1
V gene: TRBV19
CDR3 DNA: TGTGCCAGTAGCGAGACAGGGGGGGAGACCCAGTACTTC
CDR3 protein: CASSETGGETQYF

J gene: TRBJ1-2
clone size: -
D gene: TRBD1
V gene: TRBV5-1
CDR3 DNA: TGCGCCAGCAGCGCCAGGACAGGTCTTCGCCGTAACTATGGCTACACCTTC
CDR3 protein: CASSARTGLRRNYGYTF

J gene: TRBJ2-3
clone size: once
D gene: TRBD2
V gene: TRBV7-7
CDR3 DNA: TGTGCCAGCAGCTCCGGGGGGACAGATACGCAGTATTTT
CDR3 protein: CASSSGGTDTQYF

J gene: TRBJ2-5
clone size: once
D gene: -
V gene: TRBV5-4
CDR3 DNA: TGTGCCAGCAGCTCCCCTTACACCAGGGGGAGGGAGACCCAGTACTTC
CDR3 protein: CASSSPYTRGRETQYF

J gene: TRBJ2-6
clone size: -
D gene: -
V gene: TRBV11-3
CDR3 DNA: TGTGCCAGCAGTAGTTACTCTGGGGCCAACGTCCTGACTTTC
CDR3 protein: CASSSYSGANVLTF

J gene: TRBJ2-4
clone size: -
D gene: TRBD1
V gene: TRBV5-1
CDR3 DNA: TGCGCCAGCAGCCCCAGACAGGGCCAAAACATTCAGTACTTC
CDR3 protein: CASSPRQGQNIQYF

J gene: TRBJ1-6
clone size: once
D gene: -
V gene: TRBV7-9
CDR3 DNA: TGTGCCAGCAGCTTCGGTCGCACACCCCTCCACTTT
CDR3 protein: CASSFGRTPLHF

J gene: TRBJ1-4
clone size: -
D gene: -
V gene: TRBV10-3
CDR3 DNA: TGTGCCATCAGTGAGAGTAGATCCGGCGGGGAAAAACTGTTTTTT
CDR3 protein: CAISESRSGGEKLFF

J gene: TRBJ1-2
clone size: -
D gene: -
V gene: TRBV6-4
CDR3 DNA: TGTGCCAGCAGCGCCCCGTGGCACCTCCTTCACCTGACTAACTATGGCTACACCTTC
CDR3 protein: CASSAPWHLLHLTNYGYTF

J gene: TRBJ1-5
clone size: -
D gene: TRBD1
V gene: TRBV10-3
CDR3 DNA: TGTGCCATCAGCCTAGGACAGGATAGCAATCAGCCCCAGCATTTT
CDR3 protein: CAISLGQDSNQPQHF

J gene: TRBJ2-1
clone size: -
D gene: -
V gene: TRBV2
CDR3 DNA: TGTGCCAGCAGTGAAGCCGGCAGGAAGAGAAATGAGCAGTTCTTC
CDR3 protein: CASSEAGRKRNEQFF

J gene: TRBJ2-2
clone size: -
D gene: -
V gene: TRBV11-3
CDR3 DNA: TGTGCCAGCAGCTTAGATCTGGGGGATTGGGGGCGTGTGGCCGGGGAGCTGTTTTTT
CDR3 protein: CASSLDLGDWGRVAGELFF

J gene: TRBJ2-7
clone size: once
D gene: TRBD2
V gene: TRBV30
CDR3 DNA: TGTGCCTGGAGTTTGGGGGGGGTTTTGTACGAGCAGTACTTC
CDR3 protein: CAWSLGGVLYEQYF

J gene: TRBJ2-3
clone size: -
D gene: TRBD2
V gene: TRBV18
CDR3 DNA: TGTGCCAGCTCACAAATGACTAGCGGGAGTGATACGCAGTATTTT
CDR3 protein: CASSQMTSGSDTQYF

J gene: TRBJ2-7
clone size: -
D gene: TRBD2
V gene: TRBV5-4
CDR3 DNA: TGTGCCAGCAGCGTATATACGGGACTAGCGAATTACGAGCAGTACTTC
CDR3 protein: CASSVYTGLANYEQYF

J gene: TRBJ2-7
clone size: -
D gene: -
V gene: TRBV29-1
CDR3 DNA: TGCAGCGTTGGGCGGGGCCCCTACGAGCAGTACTTC
CDR3 protein: CSVGRGPYEQYF

J gene: TRBJ2-7
clone size: once
D gene: -
V gene: TRBV5-4
CDR3 DNA: TGTGCCAGCAGCCCTGGCCCAAAATCGGGCTCCTACGAGCAGTACTTC
CDR3 protein: CASSPGPKSGSYEQYF